Below are 12 T cell receptor beta chains sequenced from a single sample in a study of OX40 agonist ivuxolimab in advanced cancers. Clones were sequenced by immunoSEQ multiplex PCR, and TCRdb holds only the in-frame ones, with some missing. The profile covers about 68,000 clones, with around 84% appearing a single time and roughly 1.6% taken by the ten largest. This specimen was CD4+ or CD8+ T cells sorted from blood, taken in a trial of the OX40 agonist ivuxolimab. Every receptor here comes from an adult with an advanced solid tumor such as melanoma, head and neck, liver or kidney cancer.

This chain links TRBV5-1 with TRBJ1-4; TRBD1 matches at 7 bases. V was pared by 4 bases and J by 8 bases, with 11 bases of the junction left unmatched. CDR1 and CDR2 (germline): SGHRS, YFSETQ. This CDR3 has 15 residues. CDR3 region: CASSATTGSAEKLFF. CDR3 bases: TGCGCCAGCAGCGCGACGACAGGGTCAGCAGAAAAACTGTTTTTT.

This chain connects TRBV19 to TRBJ2-7; 8 nucleotides align to TRBD1. Germline V gene data show CDR1 as LNHDA and CDR2 as SQIVND (reference sequence). The CDR3 loop spans 14 amino acids. The V segment lost 5 bases and the J segment 2 bases; nucleotides outside the gene matches: 5. The CDR3 sequence is CASSSGQETYEQYF. In nucleotides, the CDR3 is TGTGCCAGTAGTTCGGGACAGGAAACCTACGAGCAGTACTTC.

The chain is built from TRBV6-6 and TRBJ2-2, with TRBD2 matching over 8 bases. This CDR3 contains 15 residues. Looked up from germline, CDR1 is MNHNY and CDR2 is SVGAGI (reference sequence). V shed 6 bases and J 4 bases; nucleotides not matched to a gene: 7. Written as DNA, the CDR3 is TGTGCCAGCAGCCCCACTAGCGGACCCACCGGGGAGCTGTTTTTT. Amino acid sequence: CASSPTSGPTGELFF.

V is TRBV28 and J is TRBJ1-5, with 7 bases fitting TRBD1. Germline V lookup: CDR1 MDHEN, CDR2 SYDVKM. This CDR3 contains 17 residues. The V and J ends lost 3 bases and 0 bases, in that order; junction bases with no gene match: 8. CDR3 region: CASSLRGDRYSNQPQHF. The CDR3 DNA reads as TGTGCCAGCAGTTTGCGAGGGGACAGATATAGCAATCAGCCCCAGCATTTT.

V and J are TRBV7-8 and TRBJ2-7; D perhaps matches TRBD1 (6 bases). Germline loops: CDR1 SGHVS, CDR2 FQNEAQ. Trimming pared 6 bases from V and 5 bases from J, leaving 20 bases between. The length of the CDR3 is 15 residues. CDR3 sequence reads: CASRSIFTGRDEQYF. The CDR3, as DNA: TGTGCCAGCAGATCTATCTTCACAGGGCGAGACGAGCAGTACTTC.

This clone was recorded only once. The J gene is TRBJ1-2, the V gene TRBV7-2, with 7 bases aligning to TRBD1. Germline V gene data show CDR1 as SGHTA and CDR2 as FQGNSA. The CDR3 length is 13 residues. After removal of 4 bases from V and 7 bases from J, the junction contained 6 bases not matched to a gene. The DNA of the CDR3 is TGTGCCAGCAGCTCATCCGGGACAGTTGGCTACACCTTC. It encodes CASSSSGTVGYTF.

This chain's CDR3 is CASSAAGGLKEKLFF. CDR3 DNA sequence: TGTGCCAGCAGCGCCGCGGGGGGTCTAAAGGAAAAACTGTTTTTT. This chain joins TRBV9 and TRBJ1-4, with D perhaps matching TRBD1 (5 bases). This CDR3 comprises 15 residues. Germline CDR1 reads SGDLS; CDR2 reads YYNGEE. Deletions cut 3 bases from V and 8 bases from J, with 17 bases between.

This rearrangement joins TRBV2 to TRBJ2-7, with a possible D match to TRBD2 (5 bases). V was clipped by 7 bases and J by 3 bases, with 13 bases between them. The CDR3 runs to 13 residues. The germline V gene encodes CDR1 SNHLY and CDR2 FYNNEI. CDR3 residues: CASNAGWGYEQYF. CDR3 DNA sequence: TGTGCCAGCAACGCGGGTTGGGGCTACGAGCAGTACTTC. The full variable domain, rest sourced from reference TRBV2 and TRBJ2-7, is EPEVTQTPSHQVTQMGQEVILRCVPISNHLYFYWYRQILGQKVEFLVSFYNNEISEKSEIFDDQFSVERPDGSNFTLKIRSTKLEDSAMYFCASNAGWGYEQYFGPGTRLTVT.

The rearrangement links TRBV5-1 to TRBJ2-1, with 8 bases that match TRBD2. Looked up from germline, CDR1 is SGHRS and CDR2 is YFSETQ. Trimming at V came to 4 bases and at J to 7 bases, leaving 7 bases not matched to a gene. This CDR3 has 14 residues. In DNA form, the CDR3 reads TGCGCCAGCAGCGTAGGTATAGCGGGAAATGAGCAGTTCTTC. Amino acids: CASSVGIAGNEQFF.

J is TRBJ1-6 and V is TRBV4-3; D is undetermined. The V gene lost 1 base and the J gene lost 8 bases, with 6 bases spanning the gap. The CDR3 sequence is 13 residues long. Germline V gives CDR1 LGHNA, CDR2 YSLEER. The CDR3: CASSQARDSPLHF. The CDR3, as DNA: TGCGCCAGCAGCCAAGCTCGGGATTCACCCCTCCACTTT.

The chain combines TRBV28 with TRBJ2-7; tentatively, D is TRBD1 (5 bases). Germline CDR1 MDHEN, CDR2 SYDVKM. V shed 3 bases and J shed 8 bases, with 14 bases lying between them. This CDR3 is 13 amino acids long. CDR3 DNA sequence: TGTGCCAGCAGTTTGCAGGGCCCCTTGAAGCAGTACTTC. Its protein product is CASSLQGPLKQYF.

The rearrangement uses TRBV10-1 and TRBJ2-3; the D is unclear. V lost 0 bases to trimming and J lost 1 base, with 8 bases between them. The CDR3 totals 15 residues. Germline V gene sequence: CDR1 WNHNN, CDR2 SYGVQD (reference sequence). The CDR3 DNA sequence: TGCGCCAGCAGTGAGTCAAGTGGGGGCACAGATACGCAGTATTTT. Translating it yields CASSESSGGTDTQYF.